This passage covers 23 T cell receptor beta chains from one sample sequenced in a study of blood T cell repertoires in COVID-19. Using immunoSEQ multiplex PCR, the repertoire was profiled, and TCRdb retains in-frame clones only, with some absent. The data contain under 130,000 clones, approximately 92% of them singletons. Source material: peripheral blood. Receptor source: an elderly woman with acute or convalescent COVID-19.

The table lists this clone with a count of one. The CDR3 DNA reads TGTGCCAGCAGCTTGACCCCAGGGGGAAATGAAAAACTGTTTTTT. Residues: CASSLTPGGNEKLFF. The V and J genes are TRBV11-2 and TRBJ1-4, with 7 bases matching TRBD1. Trimming took 3 bases from V and 5 from J; bases not matched to a gene: 6. Germline assignment: CDR1 SGHAT and CDR2 FQNNGV. The CDR3 is 15 residues long.

The genes are TRBV5-1 and TRBJ1-3; 7 positions match TRBD1. The CDR3 is made up of 19 amino acids. From germline, CDR1 is SGHRS and CDR2 YFSETQ. The ends lost 2 bases at V and 1 base at J; junction bases unmatched: 15. As DNA, the CDR3 is TGCGCCAGCAGCTTTCTGCCCTTTGGACAGGTTTCATCTGGAAACACCATATATTTT. It yields the protein CASSFLPFGQVSSGNTIYF.

The chain is built from TRBV21-1 and TRBJ1-5; TRBD1 is taken as the D call from the table, unchecked against the DNA. TRBV21-1 is given as a pseudogene. The CDR3 extends over 12 amino acids. The CDR3 coding sequence is TGTGCCAGGACGGACACGAATCAGCCCCAGCATTTT. As protein: CARTDTNQPQHF.

The chain carries TRBV28 and TRBJ1-1, with 10 bases identical to TRBD1. Trimming took 6 bases from V and 5 from J; bases not matched to a gene: 9. Germline V lookup: CDR1 MDHEN, CDR2 SYDVKM. The CDR3 is 15 amino acids. As DNA, the CDR3 is TGTGCCAGCAGGTCGGGACAGGGGATGAGGACTGAAGCTTTCTTT. Residues: CASRSGQGMRTEAFF.

This rearrangement joins TRBV6-6 to TRBJ2-4; 13 bases are a match to TRBD2. Germline trimming cut 10 bases from V and 6 bases from J; bases unmatched to any gene: 6. Germline CDR1 is MNHNY and CDR2 is SVGAGI (reference sequence). This CDR3 region has 14 residues. In DNA form, the CDR3 reads TGTGCCACGACTAGCGGGGGGTATAGAAACATTCAGTACTTC. Residues: CATTSGGYRNIQYF.

Concerning this clone itself: One end of the junction is discordant with germline, which a read error may explain. CDR3 nucleotide sequence: TGTGCCAGCAGCCGAACGGGGCGGGGGATGAATGAGCTGTTCTTC. Translation gives CASSRTGRGMNELFF. The V gene is TRBV3-1 (or the pseudogene TRBV3-2), the J gene TRBJ2-1; 7 bases fit TRBD2. This CDR3 comprises 15 residues. Germline lookup yields CDR1 LGHDT and CDR2 YNNKEL (reference sequence).

The genes are TRBV19 and TRBJ1-5; 7 bases fit TRBD1. The CDR3 covers 13 residues. Germline V gene sequence: CDR1 LNHDA, CDR2 SQIVND (reference sequence). Trimming took 5 bases from V and 3 from J; bases not matched to a gene: 1. Written as DNA, the CDR3 is TGTGCCAGTAGTGGACAGGTCAATCAGCCCCAGCATTTT. Its translation: CASSGQVNQPQHF.

This chain's CDR3 is CASGLPSGEDTQYF. CDR3 nucleotide sequence: TGTGCTAGTGGTTTGCCCAGCGGGGAGGATACGCAGTATTTT. The rearrangement joins TRBV12-5 to TRBJ2-3; TRBD2 agrees at 7 bases. Germline loops: CDR1 LGHNT, CDR2 FRNRAP. CDR3 length: 14 amino acids. Unmatched junction bases numbered 5, after V lost 2 bases and J lost 6 bases.

V and J are TRBV5-1 and TRBJ2-7; 11 positions match TRBD1. CDR1 SGHRS and CDR2 YFSETQ come from the germline V gene. The J segment lost 7 bases and the V segment lost 1 base, leaving 13 bases of the junction unmatched. The CDR3 is 17 residues long. The CDR3 sequence is CASSLNPPGQGAWEQYF. DNA of the CDR3: TGCGCCAGCAGCTTGAATCCTCCAGGACAGGGGGCATGGGAGCAGTACTTC.

The chain combines TRBV6-5 with TRBJ2-2; D is perhaps TRBD2 (5 bases). The CDR3 covers 15 residues. CDR1 is MNHEY, CDR2 SVGAGI, per germline. With 8 bases removed from V and 3 bases from J, the gap between germline ends came to 16 bases. The CDR3 bases are TGTGCCAGCCCCCCCTCCAGGACTTACACCGGGGAGCTGTTTTTT. Residues: CASPPSRTYTGELFF.

The chain links TRBV27 to TRBJ2-3; 7 nucleotides align to TRBD2. V lost 1 base and J lost 6; bases outside the gene matches: 4. The germline CDR1 and CDR2 sequences are MNHEY and SMNVEV (reference sequence). The CDR3 length is 14 residues. CDR3 sequence: CASSLWEGTDTQYF. The CDR3 DNA is TGTGCCAGCAGTTTATGGGAGGGTACGGATACGCAGTATTTT.

The rearrangement uses TRBV28 and TRBJ2-3; D is possibly TRBD2 (6 bases). V gave up 4 bases and J gave up 0 bases, with 11 bases separating them. CDR3 length: 15 residues. Germline V gene data show CDR1 as MDHEN and CDR2 as SYDVKM. CDR3 nucleotides: TGTGCCAGCAGTTATCTAAGCGGGAGCACAGATACGCAGTATTTT. This encodes CASSYLSGSTDTQYF.

The chain employs TRBV24-1 and TRBJ2-1, with 11 bases matching TRBD2. This CDR3 is built from 16 residues. J was trimmed by 7 bases and V by 1 base; bases with no gene match: 5. Per the germline V gene, CDR1 is KGHDR and CDR2 is SFDVKD. The DNA for the CDR3 is TGTGCCACCAGTGATTTTGGGATAGCGGGGGGGAATGAGCAGTTCTTC. It encodes CATSDFGIAGGNEQFF.

The CDR3 DNA reads as TGTGCCACCAGTGACGCGACAGGGGACTATGGCTACACCTTC. Translating gives CATSDATGDYGYTF. V gene TRBV24-1 combines with J gene TRBJ1-2, with 8 bases lining up with TRBD1. The junction had 3 bases not matched to a gene; V was cut back by 4 bases and J by 3 bases. The length of the CDR3 is 14 residues. The germline V gene has CDR1 KGHDR and CDR2 SFDVKD.

CDR3 amino acids: CATSIGERDGYTF. CDR3 DNA sequence: TGTGCCACCAGCATCGGAGAGAGGGATGGCTACACCTTC. The rearrangement links TRBV15 to TRBJ1-2; D ambiguous. Looked up from germline, CDR1 is LNHNV and CDR2 is YYDKDF (reference sequence). This CDR3 has 13 amino acids. V lost 4 bases and J 6 bases, leaving 12 bases between the germline ends.

The chain combines TRBV4-3 with TRBJ2-5; D is unclear. Trimming removed 0 bases at V and 3 bases at J, with 8 bases between. This CDR3 spans 14 amino acids. Germline V CDR1 and CDR2: LGHNA, YSLEER. The CDR3 protein is CASSQDLGKETQYF. In nucleotides, the CDR3 is TGCGCCAGCAGCCAAGATCTAGGAAAAGAGACCCAGTACTTC.

The CDR3 protein is CASSSAGGITEAFF. For the CDR3, the DNA is TGTGCCAGCAGTTCTGCGGGGGGCATCACTGAAGCTTTCTTT. This chain joins TRBV27 and TRBJ1-1; a possible D gene is TRBD1 (6 bases). This CDR3 is built from 14 residues. CDR1 MNHEY and CDR2 SMNVEV come from the germline V gene (reference sequence). Trimming left V 4 bases short and J 4 bases short, with 13 bases between.

The chain recombines TRBV5-1 with TRBJ2-2; 10 bases fit TRBD1. Germline V gene data show CDR1 as SGHRS and CDR2 as YFSETQ. The J segment lost 8 bases and the V segment lost 4 bases, leaving 5 bases of the junction unmatched. The length of the CDR3 is 14 residues. The CDR3 is CASSQGQGQGELFF. The CDR3 DNA reads as TGCGCCAGCAGCCAGGGACAGGGGCAGGGGGAGCTGTTTTTT.

The rearrangement joins TRBV14 to TRBJ2-3; D call uncertain. The germline CDR1 and CDR2 sequences are SGHDN and FVKESK. The CDR3 consists of 18 residues. Trimming shortened V by 5 bases and J by 0 bases, and 21 bases separated the two germline ends. CDR3 DNA: TGTGCCAGCAGCATCCGACAAGGCTTCCTCACTAGCACAGATACGCAGTATTTT. Encoded protein: CASSIRQGFLTSTDTQYF.

The CDR3 sequence is CASSLRTPAPGELFF. The CDR3 nucleotides read TGCGCCAGCAGCTTGAGGACACCTGCGCCCGGGGAGCTGTTTTTT. The chain couples TRBV5-1 to TRBJ2-2, with D tentatively TRBD1 (5 bases). Germline V gene sequence: CDR1 SGHRS, CDR2 YFSETQ. The V end lost 1 base, the J end lost 6 bases, and 13 bases lay between the germline ends. The CDR3 sequence is 15 residues long.

This chain joins TRBV11-2 and TRBJ2-1; 11 nucleotides agree with TRBD2. The CDR3 is 15 amino acids. The germline gives CDR1 SGHAT, CDR2 FQNNGV. V dropped 1 base and J dropped 4; count of bases not matched to a gene: 0. CDR3 residues: CASSLGTSGYNEQFF. The CDR3 DNA reads TGTGCCAGCAGCTTAGGGACTAGCGGGTACAATGAGCAGTTCTTC.

The chain combines TRBV2 with TRBJ2-3; TRBD2 is a possible D gene (6 bases). This CDR3 region has 15 residues. Trimming shortened V by 5 bases and J by 1 base, and 13 bases separated the two germline ends. CDR1 is SNHLY, CDR2 FYNNEI, per germline. CDR3 DNA: TGTGCCAGCAGTAGATACGGGGAGGGCACAGATACGCAGTATTTT. It encodes CASSRYGEGTDTQYF.

CDR3 residues: CASSLGQGSYGYTF. Here the CDR3 DNA reads TGCGCCAGCAGTTTAGGACAGGGGAGTTATGGCTACACCTTC. The gene calls are TRBV10-2 and TRBJ1-2; TRBD1 matches 9 bases. Germline V gives CDR1 WSHSY, CDR2 SAAADI. V was clipped by 5 bases and J by 5 bases; unmatched bases: 6. The CDR3 covers 14 residues.